One T cell receptor beta chain is described in this entry. The CDR3 is 17 amino acids. V trimming: 0 bases; J trimming: 3 bases; junction bases outside the gene matches: 8. Germline V gene lookup returns CDR1 LGHNA and CDR2 YNFKEQ. This record comes from a study of cytomegalovirus exposure and HLA in healthy donors. Primers included in the PCR were 60 Vbeta and 13 Jbeta primers. Assay used: immunoSEQ multiplex PCR; TCRdb lists only in-frame clones, some missing. This sample's table has more than 95,000 clones. This clonotype originated in a man aged 40-49 years in good health and CMV-seronegative. This sequence joins TRBV4-2 and TRBJ1-2; 9 bases fit TRBD1. Sequencing used PBMCs. The CDR3: CASSQDAPGQGYYGYTF. In DNA form, the CDR3 reads TGTGCCAGCAGCCAAGATGCCCCGGGACAGGGCTACTATGGCTACACCTTC.